The source of this T cell receptor (beta chain) is a study of T-cell reconstitution after alpha-beta-depleted transplantation in children. Points from the study as a whole: Diversity of TCRbeta at day 60 was high in some patients, arising from surviving recipient T cells and thymic progenitors. By one year post-transplant, T-cell counts and diversity largely arose from T cells that were newly produced. Alpha-beta T cells present about two months after transplant were reported to originate from several hundred expanded graft clones.

This clonotype has ten or more counts. The target antigen is unknown. Researchers prepared the TCRbeta library using unique molecular identifiers, the study reports. Each CDR3 protein is one row after TCRdb ran MiXCR on the PCR reads. In the table there are approximately 520,000 distinct CDR3 sequences, 10% to 12% of which are singletons. CDR3 length equals 12 residues. Trimming at V came to 2 bases and at J to 8 bases, leaving 3 bases not matched to a gene. CDR1 is DFQATT and CDR2 is SNEGSKA in the germline V gene (reference sequence). The chain combines TRBV20-1 with TRBJ1-2; 9 nucleotides line up with TRBD1. The material sequenced was PBMCs, mostly from graft donor cells, taken 180 days after TCRalphabeta/CD19-depleted stem cell transplant. The receptor was isolated from a female patient between 2 and 15 years old who had a stem cell transplant for aplastic anemia, so the T cells may come from the graft donor. The CDR3 coding sequence is TGCAGTGCTAGAACAGGGGGCCTCGGCTACACCTTC. Residues: CSARTGGLGYTF.